Below are 10 T cell receptor beta chains sequenced from a single sample in a study of blood T cell repertoires in COVID-19. Data came from immunoSEQ multiplex PCR; TCRdb stores just in-frame clones and leaves some out. The sample lists around 170,000 clones; roughly 80% were seen once. The sample was peripheral blood. The receptors originated from a man younger than 45 with active or convalescent COVID-19.

The rearrangement joins TRBV10-3 to TRBJ1-1; D is undetermined. CDR1 and CDR2 from the germline V gene are ENHRY and SYGVKD. CDR3 size: 15 residues. The germline V and J ends were trimmed by 4 bases and 1 base, with 13 bases remaining between them. CDR3 residues: CAISGSKTPNTEAFF. The CDR3 DNA reads TGTGCCATCAGTGGGAGTAAAACACCGAACACTGAAGCTTTCTTT.

The chain recombines TRBV11-2 with TRBJ2-1; D perhaps matches TRBD1 (6 bases). The germline CDR1 and CDR2 sequences are SGHAT and FQNNGV. V was shortened by 4 bases and J by 10 bases, with 11 bases between the two germline ends. This CDR3 has 12 amino acids. The CDR3 DNA sequence: TGTGCCAGCAGCTCACAGGGTGAAGAGCAGTTCTTC. Protein product: CASSSQGEEQFF.

The genes are TRBV24-1 and TRBJ1-2, with TRBD1 as a possible D gene (5 bases). V lost 5 bases to trimming and J lost 4 bases, with 16 bases between them. The CDR3 has 15 amino acids. Germline V gene data show CDR1 as KGHDR and CDR2 as SFDVKD. CDR3 DNA sequence: TGTGCCACCAGTGGCGATGTGGGGGGTGTCTATGGCTACACCTTC. Its translation: CATSGDVGGVYGYTF.

By share, this clone ranks as medium-sized. The chain couples TRBV7-9 to TRBJ2-2; 8 bases line up with TRBD1. CDR1 and CDR2 (germline): SEHNR, FQNEAQ (reference sequence). The length of the CDR3 is 17 residues. The J segment lost 2 bases and the V segment lost 5 bases, leaving 10 bases of the junction unmatched. DNA for the CDR3: TGTGCCAGCAGCCCCCCGGCAGGGGGCACTAACACCGGGGAGCTGTTTTTT. Protein product: CASSPPAGGTNTGELFF.

This chain connects TRBV5-6 to TRBJ1-6, with TRBD1 matching over 10 bases. This CDR3 is built from 16 residues. The V and J ends lost 0 bases and 9 bases, in that order; junction bases with no gene match: 6. CDR1 SGHDT and CDR2 YYEEEE come from the germline V gene. The CDR3 protein is CASSLDTTGGPSPLHF. DNA for the CDR3: TGTGCCAGCAGCTTGGATACGACAGGGGGCCCTTCACCCCTCCACTTT.

The genes are TRBV28 and TRBJ1-2; no definite D call. Between the trimmed V and J ends, which lost 2 bases and 4 bases, there was a span of 8 bases. The CDR3 totals 13 residues. Looked up from germline, CDR1 is MDHEN and CDR2 is SYDVKM. The CDR3 nucleotides read TGTGCCAGCAGTTTACCAGGCCCCTATGGCTACACCTTC. Translating gives CASSLPGPYGYTF.

About this clone: A read error may account for a junction end that differs from germline. The chain couples TRBV7-7 to TRBJ2-3, with 7 bases that match TRBD1. Germline CDR1 is SSHAT and CDR2 is FNYEAQ (reference sequence). CDR3 length equals 14 residues. Here the CDR3 DNA reads TGTGCTAGCAGCTGGGACAGCCTCGCGGATACGCAGTATTTT. Residues: CASSWDSLADTQYF.

In DNA, the CDR3 is TGTGCCAGTAGATCGGACAGGGGGCGCCGGGTATGGTTCTTC. This gives the protein CASRSDRGRRVWFF. This chain uses TRBV19 with TRBJ2-1; TRBD1 matches 11 bases. CDR1 is LNHDA and CDR2 is SQIVND in the germline V gene (reference sequence). Germline trimming cut 6 bases from V and 15 bases from J; bases unmatched to any gene: 13. This CDR3 has 14 amino acids.

This sequence joins TRBV5-1 and TRBJ2-3; 9 bases agree with TRBD1. This CDR3 spans 15 amino acids. The V gene end was trimmed by 4 bases and the J gene end by 4 bases; junction bases not matched to a gene: 7. In germline, CDR1 is SGHRS, CDR2 YFSETQ. Written as DNA, the CDR3 is TGCGCCAGCAGCCAGGGGACAGGGAATGCAGATACGCAGTATTTT. Its protein is CASSQGTGNADTQYF.

The chain recombines TRBV7-9 with TRBJ1-1; D may be TRBD1 (5 bases). Germline CDR1 SEHNR, CDR2 FQNEAQ (reference sequence). The CDR3 runs to 14 residues. Trimming left V 2 bases short and J 0 bases short, with 7 bases between. CDR3 residues: CASSLQGLNTEAFF. The CDR3 region has the DNA TGTGCCAGCAGCTTACAGGGCTTGAACACTGAAGCTTTCTTT.